This T cell receptor (beta chain) stems from a study of cytomegalovirus exposure and HLA in healthy donors. Findings and caveats of the study: Apparent HLA restriction characterized most CMV-associated TCR beta chains in a later analysis.

A note on this clone: The antigen remains unidentified.

This CDR3 is 15 amino acids long. Deletions cut 2 bases from V and 4 bases from J, with 13 bases between. Germline-derived CDR1 and CDR2 are SGHTA and FQGTGA. PCR employed 60 Vbeta and 13 Jbeta primers. The method was immunoSEQ multiplex PCR; TCRdb's version includes in-frame clones alone and lacks a portion of them. The sample holds over 150,000 clones; around 79% are singletons and the top ten take approximately 3%. The sequence derives from a man between 18 and 35 years old in good health and CMV-seronegative. The material sequenced was PBMCs. J is TRBJ2-3 and V is TRBV7-3, with D possibly matching TRBD2 (5 bases). The CDR3 loop is CASSLVEGGADTQYF. The CDR3 coding sequence is TGTGCCAGCAGCTTAGTTGAAGGAGGCGCAGATACGCAGTATTTT. The full variable domain, rest sourced from reference TRBV7-3 and TRBJ2-3, is GAGVSQTPSNKVTEKGKYVELRCDPISGHTALYWYRQSLGQGPEFLIYFQGTGAADDSGLPNDRFFAVRPEGSVSTLKIQRTERGDSAVYLCASSLVEGGADTQYFGPGTRLTVL.